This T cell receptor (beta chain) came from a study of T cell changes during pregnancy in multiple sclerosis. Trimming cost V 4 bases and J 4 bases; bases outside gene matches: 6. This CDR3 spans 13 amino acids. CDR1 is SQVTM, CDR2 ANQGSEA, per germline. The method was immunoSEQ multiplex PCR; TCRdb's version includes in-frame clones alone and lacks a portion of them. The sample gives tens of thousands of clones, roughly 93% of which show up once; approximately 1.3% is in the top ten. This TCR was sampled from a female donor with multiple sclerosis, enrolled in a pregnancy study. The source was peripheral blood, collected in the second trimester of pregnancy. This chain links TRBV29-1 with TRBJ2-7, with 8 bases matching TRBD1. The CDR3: CSVARTGRYEQYF. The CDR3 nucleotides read TGCAGCGTTGCCCGGACAGGGCGATACGAGCAGTACTTC.